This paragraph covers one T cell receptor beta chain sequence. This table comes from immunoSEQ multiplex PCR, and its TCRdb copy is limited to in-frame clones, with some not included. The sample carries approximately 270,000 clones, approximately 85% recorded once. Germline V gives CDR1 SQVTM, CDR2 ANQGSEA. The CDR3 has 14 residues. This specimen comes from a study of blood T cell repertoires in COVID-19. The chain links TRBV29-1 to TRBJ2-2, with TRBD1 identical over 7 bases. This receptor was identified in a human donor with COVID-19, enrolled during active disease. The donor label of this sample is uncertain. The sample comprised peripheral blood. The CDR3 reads CTTTGTANTGELFF. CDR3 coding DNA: TGCACCACCACCGGGACAGCAAACACCGGGGAGCTGTTTTTT.